The present TCR beta chain was sequenced within a study of radiation and T cells in renal cell carcinoma. The repertoire was sequenced with immunoSEQ multiplex PCR; TCRdb's copy has only in-frame clones and lacks some. The sample has just over 95,000 clones; more than 65% are singletons. Time point specified: blood 4 weeks post-SBRT, at nephrectomy. Treatment in this sample: 15 Gy SBRT to primary tumor, nephrectomy 4 weeks later. Germline CDR1 is SEHNR and CDR2 is FQNEAQ (reference sequence). The CDR3 spans 15 residues. The V end lost 1 base, the J end lost 3 bases, and 13 bases lay between the germline ends.

This sequence originates from a man aged 60 to 69 with renal cell carcinoma. Sample: blood, taken from a patient whose treatment included radiotherapy and nephrectomy. The V and J genes are TRBV7-9 and TRBJ2-7, with TRBD1 as a possible D gene (5 bases). CDR3 sequence: CASSLGAGPFYEQYF. The CDR3 region has the DNA TGTGCCAGCAGCTTAGGGGCAGGGCCTTTCTACGAGCAGTACTTC.